A single sample is the source of the 18 T cell receptor beta chains below, sequenced in a study of shared clonotypes between healthy human individuals. Sequencing used immunoSEQ multiplex PCR; TCRdb keeps in-frame clones, though not all of them. The sample holds about 2.1 million clones, 80% to 95% seen once. CD45RO-negative CD8 cells positively selected for CCR7 made up the naive population, which excluded terminally differentiated effector memory CD45RA+ cells. Material: naive CD8+ T cells from PBMCs. The receptors here all came from a man aged 18 to 29 in good health. Some clones in this sample may be carry-over from other donors' samples.

As for this clone: The identical CDR3 is also encoded by other nucleotide sequences in the sample. This chain uses TRBV9 with TRBJ2-7; 12 positions agree with TRBD2. V gave up 3 bases and J gave up 2 bases; unmatched junction bases: 3. CDR1 and CDR2 from the germline V gene are SGDLS and YYNGEE. This CDR3 is built from 15 residues. The CDR3 loop is CASSGGLAGTYEQYF. The CDR3, as DNA: TGTGCCAGCAGCGGAGGACTAGCGGGGACCTACGAGCAGTACTTC.

The rearrangement joins TRBV7-9 to TRBJ2-4, with D unresolved. The CDR3 length is 15 residues. CDR1 and CDR2 (germline): SEHNR, FQNEAQ (reference sequence). V was pared by 2 bases and J by 0 bases, with 8 bases between. The CDR3 DNA sequence: TGTGCCAGCAGCTTAAAAAGCGCAGCCAAAAACATTCAGTACTTC. This codes for CASSLKSAAKNIQYF.

For this clone: The sample holds other DNA sequences that translate to the same CDR3. The chain employs TRBV7-6 and TRBJ1-1; D is uncertain. Trimming shortened V by 5 bases and J by 0 bases, and 7 bases separated the two germline ends. The CDR3 has 13 residues. Germline CDR1 and CDR2: SGHVS and FNYEAQ. In DNA, the CDR3 is TGTGCCAGCAGCCCCCGTTTGAACACTGAAGCTTTCTTT. Protein sequence: CASSPRLNTEAFF.

V usage is TRBV19 and J usage is TRBJ2-5, with D perhaps matching TRBD1 (6 bases). Trimming left V 0 bases short and J 5 bases short, with 10 bases between. Germline V gene sequence: CDR1 LNHDA, CDR2 SQIVND (reference sequence). The CDR3 is 14 amino acids. CDR3 region: CASSIDTGLETQYF. The DNA of the CDR3 is TGTGCCAGTAGTATAGACACAGGGCTGGAGACCCAGTACTTC.

The genes are TRBV19 and TRBJ2-7, with TRBD2 identical over 9 bases. Germline loops: CDR1 LNHDA, CDR2 SQIVND (reference sequence). J was trimmed by 5 bases and V by 5 bases; bases with no gene match: 7. CDR3 length: 14 residues. CDR3 coding DNA: TGTGCCAGTAGTCAGCGGGGGGCGCGGGACGAGCAGTACTTC. Protein product: CASSQRGARDEQYF.

This rearrangement joins TRBV4-3 to TRBJ1-4; D is possibly TRBD1 (5 bases). Trimming shortened V by 0 bases and J by 2 bases, and 13 bases separated the two germline ends. The CDR3 has 17 amino acids. Germline CDR1 reads LGHNA; CDR2 reads YSLEER. CDR3 DNA sequence: TGCGCCAGCAGCCAAGATCTCCAGGGTAGCACTAATGAAAAACTGTTTTTT. Its protein product is CASSQDLQGSTNEKLFF.

The rearrangement uses TRBV19 and TRBJ1-2; D is uncertain. V was cut by 3 bases and J by 0 bases, with 8 bases left in between. The CDR3 spans 14 residues. Germline loops: CDR1 LNHDA, CDR2 SQIVND (reference sequence). CDR3: CASSMTRANYGYTF. The CDR3 DNA is TGTGCCAGTAGTATGACGAGGGCTAACTATGGCTACACCTTC.

The count of this clone is one. DNA of the CDR3: TGTGCCAGAAGCTGCCGGGACAGGGGGCTGACAGATACGCAGTATTTT. As protein: CARSCRDRGLTDTQYF. J is TRBJ2-3 and V is TRBV7-5; the DNA was not used to check the table's D call, TRBD1. TRBV7-5 is a documented pseudogene. The CDR3 contains 16 residues.

The chain has TRBV5-1 and TRBJ2-7; D gene ambiguous. The V gene's germline CDR1 is SGHRS and CDR2 YFSETQ. Deletions cut 0 bases from V and 2 bases from J, with 15 bases between. The CDR3 has 16 residues. CDR3 sequence: CASSLDLGTAPYEQYF. CDR3 coding DNA: TGCGCCAGCAGCTTGGATCTCGGAACAGCGCCCTACGAGCAGTACTTC.

The J gene is TRBJ1-2, the V gene TRBV7-9; TRBD1 matches at 7 bases. This CDR3 has 17 residues. Germline-derived CDR1 and CDR2 are SEHNR and FQNEAQ (reference sequence). V lost 4 bases and J lost 4; bases outside the gene matches: 15. CDR3 sequence: CASSSPPGDSFSYGYTF. DNA for the CDR3: TGTGCCAGCAGCTCGCCCCCGGGGGACAGTTTTTCCTATGGCTACACCTTC.

This chain links TRBV15 with TRBJ2-1; 13 positions match TRBD2. Trimming at V came to 6 bases and at J to 2 bases, leaving 10 bases not matched to a gene. This CDR3 is 18 amino acids long. Looked up from germline, CDR1 is LNHNV and CDR2 is YYDKDF (reference sequence). CDR3 loop: CATRTGTSGMLTYNEQFF. The DNA for the CDR3 is TGTGCCACCAGGACAGGGACTAGCGGGATGCTAACCTACAATGAGCAGTTCTTC.

The rearrangement joins TRBV7-9 to TRBJ2-7; 8 bases are shared with TRBD1. Germline CDR1 and CDR2: SEHNR and FQNEAQ (reference sequence). The ends lost 6 bases at V and 4 bases at J; junction bases unmatched: 11. CDR3 length: 15 amino acids. CDR3 sequence: CASSQGQGAGYEQYF. The CDR3 nucleotides are TGTGCCAGCAGTCAAGGACAGGGCGCTGGGTACGAGCAGTACTTC. Supplemented by reference TRBV7-9 and TRBJ2-7, the full variable domain reads DTGVSQNPRHKITKRGQNVTFRCDPISEHNRLYWYRQTLGQGPEFLTYFQNEAQLEKSRLLSDRFSAERPKGSFSTLEIQRTEQGDSAMYLCASSQGQGAGYEQYFGPGTRLTVT.

The chain recombines TRBV4-3 with TRBJ2-7; the match to TRBD2 covers 14 bases. Germline V gene data show CDR1 as LGHNA and CDR2 as YSLEER. Trimming at V came to 1 base and at J to 6 bases, leaving 5 bases not matched to a gene. This CDR3 spans 16 amino acids. The CDR3 sequence: CASSQGLAGGTGEQYF. CDR3 in DNA: TGCGCCAGCAGCCAAGGACTAGCGGGGGGGACGGGCGAGCAGTACTTC.

This chain links TRBV19 with TRBJ1-5; the D gene is possibly TRBD1 (5 bases). Trimming cost V 2 bases and J 2 bases, with 19 bases left between them. Germline loops: CDR1 LNHDA, CDR2 SQIVND (reference sequence). The CDR3 is 18 residues long. The CDR3 DNA sequence: TGTGCCAGTAGTATAAGGGACGCGTGGAGCCTGGGCAATCAGCCCCAGCATTTT. Translation: CASSIRDAWSLGNQPQHF.

This chain joins TRBV7-9 and TRBJ2-1; 11 nucleotides align to TRBD2. In germline, CDR1 is SEHNR, CDR2 FQNEAQ (reference sequence). V gave up 4 bases and J gave up 9 bases; unmatched junction bases: 8. The CDR3 is 15 amino acids. CDR3 DNA: TGTGCCAGCAGCTCCCGACTAGCGGGGACCGGTGAGCAGTTCTTC. Encoded protein: CASSSRLAGTGEQFF. The full variable domain, completed using reference TRBV7-9 and TRBJ2-1, is DTGVSQNPRHKITKRGQNVTFRCDPISEHNRLYWYRQTLGQGPEFLTYFQNEAQLEKSRLLSDRFSAERPKGSFSTLEIQRTEQGDSAMYLCASSSRLAGTGEQFFGPGTRLTVL.

Worth noting for this clone: The sample contains more than one DNA sequence encoding this CDR3. V gene TRBV18 combines with J gene TRBJ2-1; no clear D gene. Germline CDR1 is KGHSH and CDR2 is LQKENI. Trimming cost V 3 bases and J 4 bases, with 4 bases left between them. The CDR3 loop spans 12 amino acids. The DNA for the CDR3 is TGTGCCAGCTCACCTGGGTACAATGAGCAGTTCTTC. This sequence encodes CASSPGYNEQFF.

The V gene is TRBV7-9, the J gene TRBJ1-4, with TRBD1 as a possible D gene (6 bases). Germline lookup yields CDR1 SEHNR and CDR2 FQNEAQ (reference sequence). The CDR3 totals 14 residues. V dropped 6 bases and J dropped 7 bases, with 15 bases sitting between them. CDR3 sequence: CASRGEGGREKLFF. The CDR3 DNA is TGTGCCAGCAGAGGGGAGGGGGGCCGTGAAAAACTGTTTTTT. Full variable domain (missing parts from reference TRBV7-9 and TRBJ1-4): DTGVSQNPRHKITKRGQNVTFRCDPISEHNRLYWYRQTLGQGPEFLTYFQNEAQLEKSRLLSDRFSAERPKGSFSTLEIQRTEQGDSAMYLCASRGEGGREKLFFGSGTQLSVL.

With respect to this clone: The identical CDR3 is also encoded by other nucleotide sequences in the sample. V and J are TRBV7-9 and TRBJ2-7; D is unresolved. The V and J ends lost 3 bases and 6 bases respectively, with 9 bases between them. This CDR3 region has 12 residues. Germline CDR1 reads SEHNR; CDR2 reads FQNEAQ (reference sequence). The CDR3 here is CASSFGVGEQYF. CDR3 in DNA: TGTGCCAGCAGCTTTGGGGTCGGCGAGCAGTACTTC.